The clone carrying this T cell receptor beta chain showed up just once. This record belongs to a study of blood T cell repertoires in COVID-19. Across the study: The origin of the acute and convalescent COVID-19 samples was the United States, Italy and Spain. Sources were T cells, B-cell-depleted T cells, or PBMCs; the material itself was cDNA or gDNA.

The authors' processing: Amplification with reference gene primers provided the estimates of nucleated cell counts. Generated by immunoSEQ multiplex PCR, the TCRdb table keeps only in-frame clones and is missing some. Clonal size and the V and J genes are those of that table, whereas D and trimming came from the DNA. This sample has 250,000 or so clones, with roughly 90% found just once. The CDR3 is 15 residues long. The V segment lost 4 bases and the J segment 3 bases; nucleotides outside the gene matches: 4. The germline CDR1 and CDR2 sequences are SGDLS and YYNGEE. The sequencing input was peripheral blood. This chain joins TRBV9 and TRBJ1-4, with 9 bases that match TRBD1. The origin of this receptor is a woman aged 60 to 75 with acute or convalescent COVID-19. The CDR3 DNA sequence: TGTGCCAGCAGCAGCCGACAGGGGGCTAATGAAAAACTGTTTTTT. This translates into CASSSRQGANEKLFF.